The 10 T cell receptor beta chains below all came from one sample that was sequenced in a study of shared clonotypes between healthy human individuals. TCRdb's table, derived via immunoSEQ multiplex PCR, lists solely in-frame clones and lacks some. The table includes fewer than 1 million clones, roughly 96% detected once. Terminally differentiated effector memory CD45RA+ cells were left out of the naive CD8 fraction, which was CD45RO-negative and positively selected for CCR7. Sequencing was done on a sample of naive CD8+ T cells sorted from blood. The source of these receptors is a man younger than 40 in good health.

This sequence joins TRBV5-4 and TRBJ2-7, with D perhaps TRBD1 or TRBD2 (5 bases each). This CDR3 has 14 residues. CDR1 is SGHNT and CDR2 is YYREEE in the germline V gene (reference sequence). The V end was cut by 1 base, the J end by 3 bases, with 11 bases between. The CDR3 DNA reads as TGTGCCAGCAGCTTGAATCGGGGCGGCTACGAGCAGTACTTC. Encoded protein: CASSLNRGGYEQYF.

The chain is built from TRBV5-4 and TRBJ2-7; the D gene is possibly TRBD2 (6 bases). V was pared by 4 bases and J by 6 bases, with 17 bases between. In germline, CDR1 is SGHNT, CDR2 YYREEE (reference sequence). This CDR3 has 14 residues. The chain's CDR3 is CASSPEGPIGEQYF. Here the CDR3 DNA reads TGTGCCAGCAGCCCGGAGGGCCCCATCGGCGAGCAGTACTTC.

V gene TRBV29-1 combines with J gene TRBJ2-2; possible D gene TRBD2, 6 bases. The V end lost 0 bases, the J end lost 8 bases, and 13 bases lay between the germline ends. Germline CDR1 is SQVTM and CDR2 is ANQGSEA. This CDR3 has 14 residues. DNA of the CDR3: TGCAGCGTTGAAGATTGGGGGGTAGCAGGGGAGCTGTTTTTT. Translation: CSVEDWGVAGELFF.

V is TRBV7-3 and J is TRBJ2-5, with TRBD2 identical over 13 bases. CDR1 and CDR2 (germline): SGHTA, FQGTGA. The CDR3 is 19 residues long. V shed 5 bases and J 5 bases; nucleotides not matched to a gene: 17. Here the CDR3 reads CASSPLTTGTSGVRETQYF. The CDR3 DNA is TGTGCCAGCAGCCCTTTAACCACCGGGACTAGCGGGGTGAGGGAGACCCAGTACTTC.

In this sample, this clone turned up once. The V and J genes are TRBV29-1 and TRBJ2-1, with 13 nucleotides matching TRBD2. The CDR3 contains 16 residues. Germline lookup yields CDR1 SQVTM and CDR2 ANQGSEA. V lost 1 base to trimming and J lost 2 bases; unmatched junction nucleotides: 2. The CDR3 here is CSVEGTSGSPYNEQFF. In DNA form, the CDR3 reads TGCAGCGTTGAAGGGACTAGCGGGAGCCCCTACAATGAGCAGTTCTTC.

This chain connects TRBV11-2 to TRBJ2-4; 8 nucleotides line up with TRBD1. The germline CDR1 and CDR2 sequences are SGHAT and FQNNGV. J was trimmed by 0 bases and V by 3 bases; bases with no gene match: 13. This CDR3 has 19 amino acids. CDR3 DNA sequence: TGTGCCAGCAGCTTGGAACAGGGGGAAATAGAAATAGCCAAAAACATTCAGTACTTC. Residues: CASSLEQGEIEIAKNIQYF.

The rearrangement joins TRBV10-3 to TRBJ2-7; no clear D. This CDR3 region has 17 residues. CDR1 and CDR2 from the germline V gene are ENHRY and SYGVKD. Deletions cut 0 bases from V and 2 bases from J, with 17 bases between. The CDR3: CAISESDRDKNPYEQYF. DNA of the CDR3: TGTGCCATCAGTGAGTCGGATAGAGACAAGAACCCCTACGAGCAGTACTTC.

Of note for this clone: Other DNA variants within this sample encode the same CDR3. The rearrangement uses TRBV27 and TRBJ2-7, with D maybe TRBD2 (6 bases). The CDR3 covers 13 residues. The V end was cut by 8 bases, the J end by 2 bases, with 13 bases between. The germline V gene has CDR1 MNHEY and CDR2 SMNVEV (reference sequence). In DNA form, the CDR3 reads TGTGCCAGCTCTTATCGCGGGACCTACGAGCAGTACTTC. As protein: CASSYRGTYEQYF.

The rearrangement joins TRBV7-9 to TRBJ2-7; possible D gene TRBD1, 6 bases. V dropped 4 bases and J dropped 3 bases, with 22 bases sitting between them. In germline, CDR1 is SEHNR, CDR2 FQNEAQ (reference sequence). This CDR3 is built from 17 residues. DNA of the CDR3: TGTGCCAGCAGCTCTACAAACAGGGTTTATAGCTACTACGAGCAGTACTTC. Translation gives CASSSTNRVYSYYEQYF.

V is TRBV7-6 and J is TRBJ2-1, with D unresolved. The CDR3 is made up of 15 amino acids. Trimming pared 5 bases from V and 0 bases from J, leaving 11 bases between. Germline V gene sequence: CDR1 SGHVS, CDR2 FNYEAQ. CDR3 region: CASSQDGSSYNEQFF. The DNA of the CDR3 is TGTGCCAGCAGCCAAGACGGTAGCTCCTACAATGAGCAGTTCTTC.